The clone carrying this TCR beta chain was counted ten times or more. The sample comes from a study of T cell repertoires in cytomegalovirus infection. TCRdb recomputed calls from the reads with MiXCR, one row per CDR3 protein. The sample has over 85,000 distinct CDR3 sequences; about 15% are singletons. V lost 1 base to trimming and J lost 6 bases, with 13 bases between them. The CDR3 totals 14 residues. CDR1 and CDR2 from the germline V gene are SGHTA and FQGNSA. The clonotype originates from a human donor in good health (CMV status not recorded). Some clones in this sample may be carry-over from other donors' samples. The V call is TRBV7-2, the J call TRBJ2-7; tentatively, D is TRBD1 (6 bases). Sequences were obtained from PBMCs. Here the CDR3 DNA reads TGTGCCAGCAGCTTAGGGTTAACAGGGAGCGAGCAGTACTTC. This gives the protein CASSLGLTGSEQYF.